These T cell receptor beta chains were read from a single sample in a study of T cell changes during pregnancy in multiple sclerosis. Profiled with immunoSEQ multiplex PCR; TCRdb holds only in-frame clones, not every one. The sample lists about 55,000 clones; 90% were seen once. The sequencing used CD4+ T cells from peripheral blood mononuclear cells, collected in the first trimester of pregnancy. Receptor source: a female donor with multiple sclerosis, enrolled in a pregnancy study. Each CDR3 is given with its conserved first and last residue. The D gene is left open where the match is weak. Clone size is not always given. Where it is, it says once, few, many or a class for expanded clones.

clone size: .; D gene: .; V gene: TRBV6-5; J gene: TRBJ1-2; CDR3 DNA: TGTGCCAGCATCAGGCGGGGGCTGGACTATGGCTACACCTTC; CDR3 protein: CASIRRGLDYGYTF
clone size: .; D gene: .; V gene: TRBV28; J gene: TRBJ2-5; CDR3 DNA: TGTGCCAGCAGCCCCGCCAGGGCGCTCCAAGAGACCCAGTACTTC; CDR3 protein: CASSPARALQETQYF
clone size: .; D gene: TRBD2; V gene: TRBV5-4; J gene: TRBJ2-2; CDR3 DNA: TGTGCCAGCAGCTTGGGCGGGGGGAGAACCGGGGAGCTGTTTTTT; CDR3 protein: CASSLGGGRTGELFF
clone size: .; D gene: TRBD1; V gene: TRBV18; J gene: TRBJ1-1; CDR3 DNA: TGTGCCAGCTCCCAGGGCGGGACAGAAAACACTGAAGCTTTCTTT; CDR3 protein: CASSQGGTENTEAFF
clone size: .; D gene: TRBD1; V gene: TRBV25-1; J gene: TRBJ2-2; CDR3 DNA: TGTGCCAGCAGTGCCTCAGGGGGCGCGAACACCGGGGAGCTGTTTTTT; CDR3 protein: CASSASGGANTGELFF
clone size: .; D gene: TRBD2; V gene: TRBV27; J gene: TRBJ2-7; CDR3 DNA: TGTGCCAGCAGTGGAGGGACTAGCGGAGACTACGAGCAGTACTTC; CDR3 protein: CASSGGTSGDYEQYF
clone size: .; D gene: TRBD2; V gene: TRBV7-3; J gene: TRBJ2-1; CDR3 DNA: TGTGCCAGCAGCATCACTAGCGGGGGGAGAAATGAGCAGTTCTTC; CDR3 protein: CASSITSGGRNEQFF
clone size: .; D gene: .; V gene: TRBV9; J gene: TRBJ2-5; CDR3 DNA: TGTGCCAGCAGCGCCCGGAGTCTGAAGACCCAGTACTTC; CDR3 protein: CASSARSLKTQYF
clone size: medium-sized; D gene: TRBD2; V gene: TRBV29-1; J gene: TRBJ2-7; CDR3 DNA: TGCAGCGTTTTCGTCCGGGGCGGGAGGGACTACGAGCAGTACTTC; CDR3 protein: CSVFVRGGRDYEQYF
clone size: .; D gene: .; V gene: TRBV19; J gene: TRBJ2-4; CDR3 DNA: TGTGCCAGTAGTATAACGGTAACGGCCAAAAACATTCAGTACTTC; CDR3 protein: CASSITVTAKNIQYF
clone size: .; D gene: TRBD1; V gene: TRBV30; J gene: TRBJ2-1; CDR3 DNA: TGTGCCTGGAGTGATGCATACAGGGGCCGTAGCTCCTACAATGAGCAGTTCTTC; CDR3 protein: CAWSDAYRGRSSYNEQFF
clone size: .; D gene: TRBD1; V gene: TRBV6-5; J gene: TRBJ1-1; CDR3 DNA: TGTGCCAGCAGGACAGGGGGCGCGAGCACTGAAGCTTTCTTT; CDR3 protein: CASRTGGASTEAFF
clone size: .; D gene: .; V gene: TRBV21-1; J gene: TRBJ2-2; CDR3 DNA: TGTGCCAGCCAACACCTCACCGGGGAGCTGTTTTTT; CDR3 protein: CASQHLTGELFF
clone size: .; D gene: TRBD2; V gene: TRBV7-3; J gene: TRBJ2-7; CDR3 DNA: TGTGCCAGCAGCCCGGCGCCCAGCGGGAGGGCTGTCGAGCAGTACTTC; CDR3 protein: CASSPAPSGRAVEQYF
clone size: .; D gene: .; V gene: TRBV5-1; J gene: TRBJ2-3; CDR3 DNA: TGCGCCAGCAGCTTGGAAGGGGGCACAGATACGCAGTATTTT; CDR3 protein: CASSLEGGTDTQYF
clone size: .; D gene: .; V gene: TRBV30; J gene: TRBJ1-1; CDR3 DNA: TGTGCCTGGAGGACCGGGGGGCCGGGAACTGAAGCTTTCTTT; CDR3 protein: CAWRTGGPGTEAFF
clone size: .; D gene: .; V gene: TRBV19; J gene: TRBJ2-7; CDR3 DNA: TGTGCCAGTAGTACAGTTTTTGGGCAGTTCTACGAGCAGTACTTC; CDR3 protein: CASSTVFGQFYEQYF
clone size: .; D gene: .; V gene: TRBV5-6; J gene: TRBJ1-4; CDR3 DNA: TGTGCCAGCAGCTTGGCCGGGACCCCAGGGGAGAAACTGTTTTTT; CDR3 protein: CASSLAGTPGEKLFF
clone size: .; D gene: .; V gene: TRBV4-3; J gene: TRBJ1-6; CDR3 DNA: TGCGCCAGCAGCCAAGGGTTCGGGGATTCACCCCTCCACTTT; CDR3 protein: CASSQGFGDSPLHF
clone size: .; D gene: TRBD1; V gene: TRBV7-2; J gene: TRBJ1-1; CDR3 DNA: TGTGCCAGCAGCCCCAGGGGGCAGAACACTGAAGCTTTCTTT; CDR3 protein: CASSPRGQNTEAFF
clone size: few; D gene: TRBD1; V gene: TRBV7-7; J gene: TRBJ2-7; CDR3 DNA: TGTGCTAGCAGCTTAGGACAGGGGGTTCAATACGAGCAGTACTTC; CDR3 protein: CASSLGQGVQYEQYF
clone size: .; D gene: TRBD1; V gene: TRBV7-9; J gene: TRBJ2-5; CDR3 DNA: TGTGCCAGCAGCTACTCCGGGACAGGAGATAGGGAGACCCAGTACTTC; CDR3 protein: CASSYSGTGDRETQYF
clone size: .; D gene: .; V gene: TRBV29-1; J gene: TRBJ1-2; CDR3 DNA: TGCAGCGCCGCAAGGGCAGGGACTAACTATGGCTACACCTTC; CDR3 protein: CSAARAGTNYGYTF
clone size: .; D gene: .; V gene: TRBV6-5; J gene: TRBJ2-7; CDR3 DNA: TGTGCCAGCAGCGAAAAGAGACCGGGTCCCTACGAGCAGTACTTC; CDR3 protein: CASSEKRPGPYEQYF
clone size: once; D gene: .; V gene: TRBV27; J gene: TRBJ1-2; CDR3 DNA: TGTGCCAGCAGGCGGGCGGCTAACTATGGCTACACCTTC; CDR3 protein: CASRRAANYGYTF
clone size: .; D gene: .; V gene: TRBV4-3; J gene: TRBJ2-2; CDR3 DNA: TGCGCCAGCAGCCAAGTAGACAGACTGACCGGGGAGCTGTTTTTT; CDR3 protein: CASSQVDRLTGELFF
clone size: .; D gene: .; V gene: TRBV19; J gene: TRBJ2-5; CDR3 DNA: TGTGCCAGTAGATCAGGGGTGGCGGAGACCCAGTACTTC; CDR3 protein: CASRSGVAETQYF
clone size: .; D gene: .; V gene: TRBV5-1; J gene: TRBJ1-1; CDR3 DNA: TGCGCCAGCAGCGTAACCGGACAATCGGTCACTGAAGCTTTCTTT; CDR3 protein: CASSVTGQSVTEAFF
clone size: .; D gene: .; V gene: TRBV9; J gene: TRBJ1-2; CDR3 DNA: TGTGCCAGCAGCTCCCAGGGGACAGGCTACACCTTC; CDR3 protein: CASSSQGTGYTF
clone size: .; D gene: .; V gene: TRBV15; J gene: TRBJ1-4; CDR3 DNA: TGTGCCACCAGCAGAGATCGGGGGTTTAGTGAATGGCTGTTTTTT; CDR3 protein: CATSRDRGFSEWLFF
clone size: .; D gene: .; V gene: TRBV2; J gene: TRBJ2-7; CDR3 DNA: TGTGCCAGCACCCGGTGGGGCGCCTCCTACGAGCAGTACTTC; CDR3 protein: CASTRWGASYEQYF
clone size: .; D gene: .; V gene: TRBV19; J gene: TRBJ1-3; CDR3 DNA: TGTGCCAGTAGTATGCAGATTTCTGGAAACACCATATATTTT; CDR3 protein: CASSMQISGNTIYF
clone size: .; D gene: TRBD1; V gene: TRBV5-1; J gene: TRBJ2-5; CDR3 DNA: TGCGCCAGCAGCCTGGGGACAGGGTATAGAGAGACCCAGTACTTC; CDR3 protein: CASSLGTGYRETQYF
clone size: few; D gene: .; V gene: TRBV15; J gene: TRBJ1-6; CDR3 DNA: TGTGCCACCAGCAGACCACGTACAGGACTAGTTAATTCACCCCTCCACTTT; CDR3 protein: CATSRPRTGLVNSPLHF
clone size: .; D gene: .; V gene: TRBV18; J gene: TRBJ1-4; CDR3 DNA: TGTGCCAGCTCGCCGGACAGACATAATGAAAAACTGTTTTTT; CDR3 protein: CASSPDRHNEKLFF
clone size: .; D gene: .; V gene: TRBV10-2; J gene: TRBJ1-1; CDR3 DNA: TGCGCCAGCAGCTCCGGGACTGGGAACACTGAAGCTTTCTTT; CDR3 protein: CASSSGTGNTEAFF
clone size: .; D gene: TRBD1; V gene: TRBV7-9; J gene: TRBJ1-4; CDR3 DNA: TGTGCCAGCAGCTGGACCTCAGGGGGCCTCGGCACTAATGAAAAACTGTTTTTT; CDR3 protein: CASSWTSGGLGTNEKLFF
clone size: once; D gene: TRBD2; V gene: TRBV7-9; J gene: TRBJ2-1; CDR3 DNA: TGTGCCAGCAGTACTAGCGGGGGTCACAATGAGCAGTTCTTC; CDR3 protein: CASSTSGGHNEQFF
clone size: .; D gene: TRBD1; V gene: TRBV7-9; J gene: TRBJ1-4; CDR3 DNA: TGTGCCAGCAGCTTAGGAATCACAGGGGTCGAAAAACTGTTTTTT; CDR3 protein: CASSLGITGVEKLFF